These 9 T cell receptor beta chains were sequenced from one sample in a study of T cells in Graves' hyperthyroidism and ophthalmopathy. RNA transcripts yielded amplified TCR beta CDR3 regions. When the TCR CDR3 underwent first-round RT-PCR, the HTBI primer set was used. TCRdb reprocessed the multiplex PCR reads via MiXCR and lists one record per CDR3 protein. This sample yields hundreds of thousands of distinct CDR3 sequences, of which 40% to 55% are seen a single time; about 8.2% belongs to the top ten. Material: peripheral blood or thyroid tissue (not recorded which). The receptors stem from a woman younger than 30 with Graves' hyperthyroidism.

This clonotype appeared a few times. The junction and the germline gene differ at one end; a read error may be behind it. This chain uses TRBV7-3 with TRBJ2-7; weak D call: TRBD1 (6 bases). The CDR3 is 14 residues long. Germline CDR1 reads SGHTA; CDR2 reads FQGTGA. The CDR3 DNA sequence: TGCGCCAGCAGCCCCGAGAAGGGGGACTACGAGCAGTACTTC. Translated, it gives CASSPEKGDYEQYF.

This sequence joins TRBV20-1 and TRBJ1-6; D possibly corresponds to TRBD1 (6 bases). CDR1 DFQATT and CDR2 SNEGSKA come from the germline V gene (reference sequence). The CDR3 covers 15 residues. Trimming removed 0 bases at V and 6 bases at J, with 12 bases between. Written as DNA, the CDR3 is TGCAGTGCTAGAGATACGCGACAGGCTAATTCACCCCTCCACTTT. Residues: CSARDTRQANSPLHF.

The rearrangement uses TRBV6-6 and TRBJ2-7; no definite D call. CDR3 size: 15 residues. Trimming took off 0 bases at V and 3 bases at J, with 12 bases between the two ends. Germline-derived CDR1 and CDR2 are MNHNY and SVGAGI (reference sequence). This CDR3 is CASSYSIRPDYEQYF. As DNA, the CDR3 is TGTGCCAGCAGTTACTCGATCCGGCCCGACTACGAGCAGTACTTC.

This clonotype was picked up a small number of times. The gene calls are TRBV5-1 and TRBJ2-5; D gene uncertain. There are 14 residues in the CDR3. The germline CDR1 and CDR2 sequences are SGHRS and YFSETQ. The V end lost 0 bases, the J end lost 1 base, and 7 bases lay between the germline ends. Written as DNA, the CDR3 is TGCGCCAGCAGCTTGGACTACCTCCAAGAGACCCAGTACTTC. This sequence encodes CASSLDYLQETQYF.

This clonotype was seen ten or more times. This chain links TRBV6-5 with TRBJ1-5; D not resolved. Trimming pared 2 bases from V and 7 bases from J, leaving 12 bases between. CDR3 length: 14 amino acids. The germline CDR1 and CDR2 sequences are MNHEY and SVGAGI. Here the CDR3 reads CASSYHNSGQPQHF. As DNA, the CDR3 is TGTGCCAGCAGTTACCATAACAGCGGGCAGCCCCAGCATTTT.

This chain uses TRBV2 with TRBJ1-1, with D uncertain. The CDR3 sequence is 13 residues long. CDR1 and CDR2 (germline): SNHLY, FYNNEI. Trimming took off 6 bases at V and 5 bases at J, with 13 bases between the two ends. CDR3 DNA: TGTGCCAGCAGAGCGCAGGAGGGAACTGAAGCTTTCTTT. It codes for CASRAQEGTEAFF.

V and J are TRBV9 and TRBJ1-2, with D possibly being TRBD1 (6 bases). Trimming took off 4 bases at V and 3 bases at J, with 13 bases between the two ends. CDR1 and CDR2 from the germline V gene are SGDLS and YYNGEE. The CDR3 is 14 amino acids. CDR3 region: CASSPSRGHYGYTF. For the CDR3, the DNA is TGTGCCAGCAGCCCCAGCAGGGGACACTATGGCTACACCTTC.

This chain links TRBV7-8 with TRBJ2-2; 11 positions match TRBD2. There are 16 residues in the CDR3. V trimming: 5 bases; J trimming: 4 bases; junction bases outside the gene matches: 6. Looked up from germline, CDR1 is SGHVS and CDR2 is FQNEAQ. The CDR3 region is CASSGIAGGATGELFF. The CDR3 DNA follows: TGTGCCAGCAGCGGCATAGCGGGAGGGGCCACCGGGGAGCTGTTTTTT.

This clonotype was counted only a few times. The genes are TRBV7-9 and TRBJ2-7, with unresolved D. The CDR3 consists of 14 residues. The germline V gene encodes CDR1 SEHNR and CDR2 FQNEAQ (reference sequence). The V gene lost 5 bases and the J gene lost 0 bases, with 11 bases spanning the gap. Here the CDR3 reads CASSPQRSSYEQYF. As DNA, the CDR3 is TGTGCCAGCAGCCCCCAGAGGAGCTCCTACGAGCAGTACTTC.